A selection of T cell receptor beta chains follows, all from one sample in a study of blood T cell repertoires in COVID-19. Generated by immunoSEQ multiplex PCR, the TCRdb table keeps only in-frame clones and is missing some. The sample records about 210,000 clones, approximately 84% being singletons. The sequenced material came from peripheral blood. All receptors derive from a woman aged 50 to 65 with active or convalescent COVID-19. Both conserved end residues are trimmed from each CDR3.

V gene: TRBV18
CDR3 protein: ASSRTGIETQY

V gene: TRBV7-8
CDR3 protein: ASSQAGGAPATQY

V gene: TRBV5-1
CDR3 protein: ASSQSTGSGNTIY

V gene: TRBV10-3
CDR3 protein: AIRGQGVESTDTQY

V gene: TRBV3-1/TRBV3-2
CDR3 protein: ASSPGGIRMAGANVLT

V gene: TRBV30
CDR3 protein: AVTSGTSTDTQY

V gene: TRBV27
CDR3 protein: ASSPWAGYGYT

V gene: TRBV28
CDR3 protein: ASSRQGNQPQH

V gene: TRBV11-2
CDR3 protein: ASSPGTAGGETQY

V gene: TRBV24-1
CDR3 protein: ATSVRAGANTGELF

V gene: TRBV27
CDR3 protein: ASSLGQANYGYT

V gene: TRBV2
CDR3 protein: ASNRAGRGRETEAF

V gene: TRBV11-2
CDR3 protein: ASSLGDRGLGQPQH

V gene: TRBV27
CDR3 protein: ASSLSGRGMMNTEAF

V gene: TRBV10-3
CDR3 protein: AIGATGGESPLH

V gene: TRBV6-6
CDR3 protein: ASSYSSPYNEQF

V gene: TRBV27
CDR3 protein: ASGDRYGYT

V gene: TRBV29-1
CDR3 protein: SVAQGAGGYGYT

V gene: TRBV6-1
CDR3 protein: ASSEEGGSNQPQH

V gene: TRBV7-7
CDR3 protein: ASSSGGQGPLF